These T cell receptor beta chains were read from a single sample in a study of T cell repertoires in cytomegalovirus infection. TCRdb recomputed calls from the reads with MiXCR, one row per CDR3 protein. The sample lists about 110,000 distinct CDR3 sequences, roughly 39% occurring once. Which antigens these TCRs recognize remains unknown. The specimen comprised CD8+ T cells from cultured PBMCs, sampled from culture after CMV antigen stimulation. The receptors come from a human donor in good health (CMV status not recorded). Some clones in this sample may be carry-over from other donors' samples. CDR3s include the opening cysteine and the closing phenylalanine or tryptophan. Each record gives: D gene, clone size, CDR3 length, J gene, V gene, CDR3 protein, CDR3 DNA. D genes are given only for firm matches. Clone size is given for some rows only: seen once, a few or many times, or a class if the clone is expanded.

TRBD2,few,14,TRBJ2-1,TRBV7-6,CASSGLAGGHEQFF,TGTGCCAGCAGTGGGTTAGCGGGGGGGCATGAGCAGTTCTTC
NA,NA,16,TRBJ2-7,TRBV4-1,CASSQGWAPTSYEQYF,TGCGCCAGCAGCCAAGGGTGGGCGCCCACCTCCTACGAGCAGTACTTC
NA,NA,14,TRBJ1-2,TRBV7-9,CASSSEGYGGGYTF,TGTGCCAGCAGCTCGGAGGGATACGGTGGTGGCTACACCTTC
NA,NA,13,TRBJ2-1,TRBV12-3/TRBV12-4,CASSLASGGEQFF,TGTGCCAGCAGTTTAGCTTCCGGGGGTGAGCAGTTCTTC
NA,NA,14,TRBJ1-4,TRBV7-2,CASSLFGGDEKLFF,TGTGCCAGCAGCTTATTCGGGGGAGATGAAAAACTGTTTTTT
NA,many,15,TRBJ2-1,TRBV12-3/TRBV12-4,CASSLLSAANNEQFF,TGTGCCAGCAGTTTATTAAGCGCGGCAAACAATGAGCAGTTCTTC
NA,NA,13,TRBJ2-5,TRBV10-3,CAISDGVGETQYF,TGTGCCATCAGTGACGGGGTCGGAGAGACCCAGTACTTC
TRBD2,medium-sized,15,TRBJ2-3,TRBV7-6,CASSPTWGGADTQYF,TGTGCCAGCAGCCCCACCTGGGGGGGGGCAGATACGCAGTATTTT
NA,NA,11,TRBJ1-1,TRBV15,CATSRGTEAFF,TGTGCCACCTCTCGGGGCACTGAAGCTTTCTTT
TRBD2,many,14,TRBJ2-1,TRBV12-3/TRBV12-4,CASSSGGALNEQFF,TGTGCCAGCAGTAGCGGGGGGGCCCTCAATGAGCAGTTCTTC
TRBD1,NA,16,TRBJ2-7,TRBV27,CASSLSSDRMAYEQYF,TGTGCCAGCAGTTTATCATCGGACAGGATGGCCTACGAGCAGTACTTC
NA,NA,14,TRBJ1-5,TRBV6-2/TRBV6-3,CASRLTPRDQPQHF,TGTGCCAGCAGACTAACACCCAGGGATCAGCCCCAGCATTTT
NA,NA,13,TRBJ2-7,TRBV20-1,CSARPGHSYEQYF,TGCAGTGCTAGGCCGGGACACTCCTACGAGCAGTACTTC
NA,NA,15,TRBJ1-4,TRBV5-5,CASSLMVETNEKLFF,TGTGCCAGCAGCTTAATGGTTGAAACTAATGAAAAACTGTTTTTT
NA,few,15,TRBJ1-5,TRBV13,CASSLKVDSNQPQHF,TGTGCCAGCAGCTTAAAGGTGGATAGCAATCAGCCCCAGCATTTT
NA,few,15,TRBJ1-2,TRBV7-8,CASSLVRGQGYGYTF,TGTGCCAGCAGCTTAGTCCGGGGCCAAGGATATGGCTACACCTTC
TRBD2,NA,15,TRBJ2-7,TRBV28,CASSLGAGGEYEQYF,TGTGCCAGCAGTTTAGGAGCGGGGGGAGAATACGAGCAGTACTTC
TRBD1,few,18,TRBJ1-1,TRBV7-9,CASSPSGTGRLGNTEAFF,TGTGCCAGCAGCCCCTCCGGGACAGGGAGGCTTGGGAACACTGAAGCTTTCTTT
NA,NA,14,TRBJ2-2,TRBV28,CATNRAPNTGELFF,TGTGCCACCAACAGGGCCCCCAACACCGGGGAGCTGTTTTTT
NA,few,11,TRBJ1-1,TRBV7-9,CASSQGGGGFF,TGTGCCAGCAGCCAAGGGGGTGGAGGTTTCTTT
NA,few,12,TRBJ1-1,TRBV7-6,CASSSTGTEAFF,TGTGCCAGCAGCTCGACAGGCACTGAAGCTTTCTTT
TRBD1,NA,11,TRBJ1-2,TRBV7-9,CASSPGQEHTF,TGTGCCAGCAGCCCCGGACAGGAACACACCTTC
TRBD1,many,15,TRBJ1-1,TRBV29-1,CSAAGTGDSNTEAFF,TGCAGCGCAGCCGGGACAGGGGATTCAAACACTGAAGCTTTCTTT
NA,NA,14,TRBJ1-2,TRBV10-3,CAISEDETNYGYTF,TGTGCCATCAGTGAGGATGAGACTAACTATGGCTACACCTTC
NA,NA,14,TRBJ2-2,TRBV12-3/TRBV12-4,CASSLGSSTGELFF,TGTGCCAGCAGTCTTGGCTCGAGCACCGGGGAGCTGTTTTTT
NA,NA,14,TRBJ2-7,TRBV7-3,CASSPTGSSYEQYF,TGTGCCAGCAGCCCGACAGGATCCTCCTACGAGCAGTACTTC
NA,many,11,TRBJ2-7,TRBV27,CASSTTYEQYF,TGTGCCAGCAGCACAACCTACGAGCAGTACTTC
NA,many,12,TRBJ1-1,TRBV29-1,CSVVVRGPEAFF,TGCAGCGTTGTCGTCAGGGGACCTGAAGCTTTCTTT
NA,NA,16,TRBJ1-4,TRBV28,CASSLDTDSTNEKLFF,TGTGCCAGCAGTCTTGATACAGATTCAACTAATGAAAAACTGTTTTTT
TRBD1,few,14,TRBJ2-5,TRBV7-6,CASSLAGGGETQYF,TGTGCCAGCAGCTTAGCAGGGGGCGGTGAGACCCAGTACTTC
TRBD2,few,14,TRBJ2-7,TRBV4-1,CASSLTSGGNEQYF,TGCGCCAGCAGCCTAACATCGGGGGGGAACGAGCAGTACTTC
NA,few,13,TRBJ1-1,TRBV5-3,CASSLEPGAEAFF,TGTGCCAGCAGCTTGGAGCCGGGCGCTGAAGCTTTCTTT
TRBD1,few,16,TRBJ1-1,TRBV4-2,CASSQASGTGVTEAFF,TGTGCCAGCAGCCAGGCTTCGGGGACAGGGGTTACTGAAGCTTTCTTT
TRBD1,NA,15,TRBJ1-3,TRBV11-1,CASSLTGGDGNTIYF,TGTGCCAGCAGCCTGACAGGGGGCGACGGAAACACCATATATTTT
NA,NA,15,TRBJ1-4,TRBV7-6,CASSLARQGREKLFF,TGTGCCAGCAGCTTAGCGCGGCAGGGTCGTGAAAAACTGTTTTTT
NA,NA,11,TRBJ2-3,TRBV6-6,CASSSQVEQYF,TGTGCCAGCAGCTCCCAGGTAGAGCAGTATTTT
NA,NA,15,TRBJ2-3,TRBV4-3,CASSRIGSTTDTQYF,TGCGCCAGCAGTCGGATTGGATCCACCACAGATACGCAGTATTTT
NA,NA,15,TRBJ1-1,TRBV6-5,CASSPSDFMNTEAFF,TGTGCCAGCAGCCCATCGGACTTTATGAACACTGAAGCTTTCTTT
TRBD2,NA,19,TRBJ2-3,TRBV29-1,CSVEGLAGGGDYHTDTQYF,TGCAGCGTTGAAGGCCTAGCCGGGGGAGGGGACTATCACACAGATACGCAGTATTTT
NA,few,15,TRBJ1-3,TRBV10-3,CAISEIGEAGNTIYF,TGTGCCATCAGTGAAATCGGGGAGGCTGGAAACACCATATATTTT
NA,NA,14,TRBJ1-1,TRBV19,CASSLSGGWTEAFF,TGTGCCAGTAGTCTTTCGGGAGGCTGGACTGAAGCTTTCTTT
NA,many,14,TRBJ1-1,TRBV4-2,CASSQGGADTEAFF,TGTGCCAGCAGCCAAGGGGGGGCGGACACTGAAGCTTTCTTT
TRBD1,NA,17,TRBJ2-3,TRBV28,CASSSYSGTASTDTQYF,TGTGCCAGCAGTAGCTACTCCGGGACAGCTAGCACAGATACGCAGTATTTT
TRBD1,NA,16,TRBJ1-6,TRBV19,CASSIPGQPNNSPLHF,TGTGCCAGTAGTATTCCGGGACAGCCAAATAATTCACCCCTCCACTTT
NA,NA,14,TRBJ1-4,TRBV7-9,CASSLMGRGEKLFF,TGTGCCAGCAGCTTAATGGGGAGAGGGGAAAAACTGTTTTTT
NA,once,16,TRBJ2-1,TRBV7-6,CASSLGSSSPNNEQFF,TGTGCCAGCAGCTTAGGGTCTAGTTCCCCCAACAATGAGCAGTTCTTC
NA,many,13,TRBJ2-5,TRBV7-2,CASSSIAQETQYF,TGTGCCAGCAGCTCGATAGCTCAAGAGACCCAGTACTTC
NA,NA,16,TRBJ1-3,TRBV11-2,CASSLDPGPDGNTIYF,TGTGCCAGCAGCTTAGACCCCGGACCTGACGGAAACACCATATATTTT
NA,NA,14,TRBJ2-2,TRBV3-1,CASGDTSYTGELFF,TGTGCCAGCGGGGACACAAGTTACACCGGGGAGCTGTTTTTT
NA,NA,14,TRBJ2-7,TRBV12-3/TRBV12-4,CASSLTGRLYEQYF,TGTGCCAGCAGTTTAACGGGGCGACTCTACGAGCAGTACTTC
TRBD2,NA,15,TRBJ2-3,TRBV30,CAWSALAGYSDTQYF,TGTGCCTGGAGTGCTCTAGCGGGGTACAGCGATACGCAGTATTTT
NA,NA,16,TRBJ2-3,TRBV5-3,CASSPAGDGYTDTQYF,TGTGCCAGCTCGCCGGCGGGCGATGGTTACACAGATACGCAGTATTTT
NA,few,19,TRBJ2-1,TRBV12-3/TRBV12-4,CASSFLGVLSTRGKIEQFF,TGTGCCAGCAGTTTTCTGGGGGTATTAAGTACAAGGGGAAAGATTGAGCAGTTCTTC
NA,NA,14,TRBJ2-3,TRBV7-3,CASSLEGGMDTQYF,TGTGCCAGCAGCTTAGAGGGGGGGATGGATACGCAGTATTTT
NA,few,13,TRBJ2-1,TRBV6-5,CASSYAENNEQFF,TGTGCCAGCAGTTACGCAGAAAACAATGAGCAGTTCTTC